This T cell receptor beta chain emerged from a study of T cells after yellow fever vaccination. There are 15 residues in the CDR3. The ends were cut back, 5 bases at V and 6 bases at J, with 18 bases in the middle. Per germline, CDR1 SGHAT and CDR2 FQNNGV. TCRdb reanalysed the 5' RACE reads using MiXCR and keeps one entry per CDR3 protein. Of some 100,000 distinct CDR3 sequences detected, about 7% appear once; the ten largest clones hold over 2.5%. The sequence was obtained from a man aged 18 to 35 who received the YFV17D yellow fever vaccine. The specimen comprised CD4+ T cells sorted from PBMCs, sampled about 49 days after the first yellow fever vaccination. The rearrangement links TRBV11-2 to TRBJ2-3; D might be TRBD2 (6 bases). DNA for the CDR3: TGTGCCAGCAGCCCTAAGGGCCGGGACTGGGATACGCAGTATTTT. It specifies CASSPKGRDWDTQYF.